A single sample gave rise to the 16 T cell receptor beta chains below, sequenced in a study of OX40 agonist ivuxolimab in advanced cancers. TCRdb's table, derived via immunoSEQ multiplex PCR, lists solely in-frame clones and lacks some. The table includes about 53,000 clones, about 81% detected once. The sample consisted of CD4+ or CD8+ T cells sorted from blood, taken in a trial of the OX40 agonist ivuxolimab. Source of these receptors: an adult with an advanced solid tumor such as melanoma, head and neck, liver or kidney cancer.

The chain employs TRBV19 and TRBJ2-1, with 12 nucleotides matching TRBD2. Germline loops: CDR1 LNHDA, CDR2 SQIVND (reference sequence). The CDR3 loop spans 15 amino acids. V shed 4 bases and J 7 bases; nucleotides not matched to a gene: 5. The CDR3 DNA sequence: TGTGCCAGTAGTACTCTAGCGGGAGGGTCGAATGAGCAGTTCTTC. Protein: CASSTLAGGSNEQFF.

The V call is TRBV7-9, the J call TRBJ2-2; D is uncertain. The V gene lost 5 bases and the J gene lost 8 bases, with 9 bases spanning the gap. The CDR3 length is 12 residues. Germline lookup yields CDR1 SEHNR and CDR2 FQNEAQ (reference sequence). The CDR3 nucleotides read TGTGCCAGCAGCCCCCCCGGAGGGGAGCTGTTTTTT. Protein sequence: CASSPPGGELFF.

The rearrangement uses TRBV5-1 and TRBJ2-3; weak D call: TRBD1 (6 bases). V was clipped by 4 bases and J by 8 bases, with 29 bases between them. The germline CDR1 and CDR2 sequences are SGHRS and YFSETQ. CDR3 length: 18 residues. CDR3 DNA: TGCGCCAGCAGCCCGACTATTTCCCAGGGGACCCCTATGGGTACGCAGTATTTT. It encodes CASSPTISQGTPMGTQYF. Looking up the rest from reference TRBV5-1 and TRBJ2-3 gives the full variable domain: KAGVTQTPRYLIKTRGQQVTLSCSPISGHRSVSWYQQTPGQGLQFLFEYFSETQRNKGNFPGRFSGRQFSNSRSEMNVSTLELGDSALYLCASSPTISQGTPMGTQYFGPGTRLTVL.

The chain carries TRBV5-1 and TRBJ1-2; TRBD1 matches at 8 bases. The germline V gene has CDR1 SGHRS and CDR2 YFSETQ. V lost 3 bases and J lost 7; bases outside the gene matches: 11. The CDR3 loop spans 15 amino acids. In DNA form, the CDR3 reads TGCGCCAGCAGCTCGGTCGGGAGACAGGGGTCTGGCTACACCTTC. Its translation is CASSSVGRQGSGYTF.

The V gene is TRBV5-1, the J gene TRBJ1-4; 7 positions match TRBD1. Trimming removed 4 bases from V and 5 bases from J; junction bases left unmatched: 14. Looked up from germline, CDR1 is SGHRS and CDR2 is YFSETQ. The CDR3 extends over 17 amino acids. The CDR3 loop is CASSPNSPGQLNEKLFF. The CDR3 region has the DNA TGCGCCAGCAGCCCAAATTCCCCGGGACAGCTAAATGAAAAACTGTTTTTT.

This clone was found a few times. The chain uses TRBV2 and TRBJ2-2; D is ambiguous. Trimming pared 8 bases from V and 1 base from J, leaving 11 bases between. The CDR3 runs 14 residues. CDR1 is SNHLY and CDR2 is FYNNEI in the germline V gene. The CDR3 bases are TGTGCCAGCGGTCTCTTGGTGAACACCGGGGAGCTGTTTTTT. Its translation: CASGLLVNTGELFF.

The V and J genes are TRBV28 and TRBJ1-1; unclear D gene. Trimming took 6 bases from V and 0 from J, leaving 5 bases between them. The length of the CDR3 is 12 residues. Germline V gene data show CDR1 as MDHEN and CDR2 as SYDVKM. As DNA, the CDR3 is TGTGCCAGCAGCTCGATGAACACTGAAGCTTTCTTT. This encodes CASSSMNTEAFF.

The chain recombines TRBV27 with TRBJ2-7; weak D call: TRBD1 (5 bases). The CDR3 has 16 residues. V lost 6 bases, J lost 3 bases, and 21 bases lay in between. Germline V gene data show CDR1 as MNHEY and CDR2 as SMNVEV (reference sequence). As DNA, the CDR3 is TGTGCCAGCAGCCCCCCTCTACAGGACCCCTTCTACGAGCAGTACTTC. Translation: CASSPPLQDPFYEQYF.

In its sample, this clone was seen a few times. The chain uses TRBV2 and TRBJ2-7, with TRBD2 identical over 8 bases. CDR1 and CDR2 from the germline V gene are SNHLY and FYNNEI. The CDR3 length is 13 residues. V dropped 7 bases and J dropped 2; count of bases not matched to a gene: 4. CDR3 sequence reads: CASTGGMTYEQYF. CDR3 in DNA: TGTGCCAGCACGGGGGGGATGACCTACGAGCAGTACTTC.

The chain couples TRBV7-6 to TRBJ2-1; maybe TRBD2 (5 bases). Trimming stripped 5 bases from V and 8 bases from J, with 13 bases between. Germline CDR1 SGHVS, CDR2 FNYEAQ. The CDR3 is 13 residues long. CDR3 residues: CASSPHEGYEQFF. The CDR3 nucleotides are TGTGCCAGCAGCCCCCATGAGGGCTATGAGCAGTTCTTC.

The rearrangement joins TRBV7-6 to TRBJ2-3; 10 nucleotides match TRBD2. The CDR3 runs to 17 residues. V lost 2 bases, J lost 4 bases, and 9 bases stayed unmatched. CDR1 is SGHVS, CDR2 FNYEAQ, per germline. In DNA, the CDR3 is TGTGCCAGCAGCTTAAGACAAGCGGGAGGGCCTTCAGATACGCAGTATTTT. This gives the protein CASSLRQAGGPSDTQYF.

This rearrangement joins TRBV6-6 to TRBJ2-7; 7 positions agree with TRBD2. Unmatched junction bases numbered 6, after V lost 8 bases and J lost 2 bases. Germline values: CDR1 MNHNY, CDR2 SVGAGI (reference sequence). The CDR3 is 13 residues long. The CDR3 bases are TGTGCCAGCTCTGCTAGCGGTACCTACGAGCAGTACTTC. Translated: CASSASGTYEQYF.

V usage is TRBV19 and J usage is TRBJ1-2, with 9 bases matching TRBD1. This CDR3 has 14 residues. V shed 6 bases, J shed 7 bases, and the junction held 9 bases outside the gene matches. Germline CDR1 reads LNHDA; CDR2 reads SQIVND (reference sequence). The CDR3 nucleotides read TGTGCCAGTAGGCTCGGGGACAGGGAGTCTGGCTACACCTTC. Translating gives CASRLGDRESGYTF.

The rearrangement joins TRBV30 to TRBJ1-6; TRBD1 might be the D (5 bases). This CDR3 comprises 15 residues. Germline values: CDR1 GTSNPN, CDR2 SVGIG (reference sequence). V lost 7 bases and J lost 0, with 13 bases in between. The CDR3 bases are TGTGCCTCAAGGAGGGGAAGCTCCTATAATTCACCCCTCCACTTT. Translated: CASRRGSSYNSPLHF.

This clone was counted a few times. The rearrangement joins TRBV7-9 to TRBJ2-7; possible D gene TRBD1, 5 bases. V lost 0 bases and J lost 2, with 11 bases in between. The germline V gene encodes CDR1 SEHNR and CDR2 FQNEAQ (reference sequence). The length of the CDR3 is 15 residues. Written as DNA, the CDR3 is TGTGCCAGCAGCTTAGCAAGGGGCTCAGCCTACGAGCAGTACTTC. It yields the protein CASSLARGSAYEQYF.

This chain's CDR3 is CASSQVNNYGYTF. CDR3 nucleotide sequence: TGTGCCAGCAGTCAAGTGAATAACTATGGCTACACCTTC. V usage is TRBV7-6 and J usage is TRBJ1-2; no reliable D call. CDR1 is SGHVS and CDR2 is FNYEAQ in the germline V gene. V was pared by 6 bases and J by 1 base, with 9 bases between. The CDR3 is made up of 13 amino acids.